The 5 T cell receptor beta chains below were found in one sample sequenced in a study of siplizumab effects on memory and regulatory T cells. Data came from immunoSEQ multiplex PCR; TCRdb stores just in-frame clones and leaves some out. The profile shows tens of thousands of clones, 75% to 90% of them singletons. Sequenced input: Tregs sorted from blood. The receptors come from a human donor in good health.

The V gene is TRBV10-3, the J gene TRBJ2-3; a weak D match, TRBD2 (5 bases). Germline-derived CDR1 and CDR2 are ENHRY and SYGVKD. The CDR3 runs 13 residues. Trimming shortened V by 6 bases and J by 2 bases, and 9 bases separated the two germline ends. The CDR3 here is CAIRETNTDTQYF. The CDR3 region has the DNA TGTGCCATCAGAGAGACTAACACAGATACGCAGTATTTT.

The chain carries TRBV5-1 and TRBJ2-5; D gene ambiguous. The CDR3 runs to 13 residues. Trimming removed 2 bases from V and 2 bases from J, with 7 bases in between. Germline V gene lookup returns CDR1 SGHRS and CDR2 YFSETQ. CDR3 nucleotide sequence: TGCGCCAGCAGCTTCGCCCCACAAGAGACCCAGTACTTC. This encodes CASSFAPQETQYF.

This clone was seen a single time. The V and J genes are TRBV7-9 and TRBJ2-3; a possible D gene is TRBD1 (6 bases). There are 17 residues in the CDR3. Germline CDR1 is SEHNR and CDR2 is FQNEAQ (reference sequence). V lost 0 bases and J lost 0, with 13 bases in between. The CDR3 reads CASSLALGGRSTDTQYF. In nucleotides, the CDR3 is TGTGCCAGCAGCTTAGCGCTAGGGGGAAGGAGCACAGATACGCAGTATTTT.

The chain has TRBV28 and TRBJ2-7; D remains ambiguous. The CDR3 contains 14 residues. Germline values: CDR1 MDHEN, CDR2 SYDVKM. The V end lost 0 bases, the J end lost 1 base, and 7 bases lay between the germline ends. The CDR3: CASSLWIGSYEQYF. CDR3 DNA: TGTGCCAGCAGTTTATGGATAGGGTCCTACGAGCAGTACTTC.

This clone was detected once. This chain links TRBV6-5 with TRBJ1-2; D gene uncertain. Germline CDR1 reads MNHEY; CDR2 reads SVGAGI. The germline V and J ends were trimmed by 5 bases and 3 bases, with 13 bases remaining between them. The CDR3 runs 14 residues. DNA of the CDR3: TGTGCCAGCAGTAAAACCGGGTCTGACTATGGCTACACCTTC. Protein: CASSKTGSDYGYTF.